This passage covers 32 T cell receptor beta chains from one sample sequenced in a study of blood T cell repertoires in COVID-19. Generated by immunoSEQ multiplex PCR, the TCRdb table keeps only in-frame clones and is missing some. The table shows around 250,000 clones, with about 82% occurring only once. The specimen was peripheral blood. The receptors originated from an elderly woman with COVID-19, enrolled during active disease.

CDR3 amino acids: CASSLRGAHEQYV. CDR3 DNA: TGTGCCAGCAGTTTGCGGGGGGCCCACGAGCAGTACGTC. The V gene is TRBV28, the J gene TRBJ2-7; 8 nucleotides match TRBD2. The CDR3 loop spans 13 amino acids. CDR1 and CDR2 (germline): MDHEN, SYDVKM. V gave up 3 bases and J gave up 5 bases; unmatched junction bases: 3.

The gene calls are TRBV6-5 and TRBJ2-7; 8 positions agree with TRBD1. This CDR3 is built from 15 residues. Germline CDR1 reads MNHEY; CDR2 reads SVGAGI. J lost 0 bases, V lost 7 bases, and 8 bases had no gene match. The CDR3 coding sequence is TGTGCCAGCACTACCGACAGGGGTTTCTCCTACGAGCAGTACGTC. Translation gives CASTTDRGFSYEQYV.

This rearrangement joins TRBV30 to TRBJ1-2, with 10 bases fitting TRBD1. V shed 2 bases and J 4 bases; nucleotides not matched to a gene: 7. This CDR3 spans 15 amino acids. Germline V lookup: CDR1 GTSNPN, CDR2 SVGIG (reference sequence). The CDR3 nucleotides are TGTGCCTGGAGTCACCCGACAGGGGGCGGCTATGGCTACACCTTC. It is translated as CAWSHPTGGGYGYTF.

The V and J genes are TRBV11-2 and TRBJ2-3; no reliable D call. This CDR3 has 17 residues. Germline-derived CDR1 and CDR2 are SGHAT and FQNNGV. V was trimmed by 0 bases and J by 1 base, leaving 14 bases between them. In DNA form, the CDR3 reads TGTGCCAGCAGCTTAGATTTTTCCCCCCCCGGCACAGATACGCAGTATTTT. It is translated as CASSLDFSPPGTDTQYF. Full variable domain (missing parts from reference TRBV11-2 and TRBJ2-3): EAGVAQSPRYKIIEKRQSVAFWCNPISGHATLYWYQQILGQGPKLLIQFQNNGVVDDSQLPKDRFSAERLKGVDSTLKIQPAKLEDSAVYLCASSLDFSPPGTDTQYFGPGTRLTVL.

Here the CDR3 reads CASSEVGALGRGYTF. The CDR3 region has the DNA TGTGCCAGCAGTGAAGTGGGGGCCTTGGGGCGCGGCTACACCTTC. The rearrangement uses TRBV6-1 and TRBJ1-2, with D tentatively TRBD1 (6 bases). V lost 1 base and J lost 8, with 17 bases in between. The CDR3 is 15 amino acids. Germline V gene sequence: CDR1 MNHNS, CDR2 SASEGT.

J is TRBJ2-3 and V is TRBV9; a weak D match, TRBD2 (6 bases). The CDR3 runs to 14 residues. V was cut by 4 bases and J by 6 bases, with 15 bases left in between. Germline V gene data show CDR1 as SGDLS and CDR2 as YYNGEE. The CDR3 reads CASSRAEGDDTQYF. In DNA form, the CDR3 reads TGTGCCAGCAGCCGGGCGGAGGGAGACGATACGCAGTATTTT.

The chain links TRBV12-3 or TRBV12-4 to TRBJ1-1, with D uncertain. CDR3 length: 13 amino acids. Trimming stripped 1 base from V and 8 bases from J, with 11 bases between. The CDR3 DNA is TGTGCCAGCAGTTTAGATATTCGGTCAGAAGCTTTCTTT. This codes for CASSLDIRSEAFF.

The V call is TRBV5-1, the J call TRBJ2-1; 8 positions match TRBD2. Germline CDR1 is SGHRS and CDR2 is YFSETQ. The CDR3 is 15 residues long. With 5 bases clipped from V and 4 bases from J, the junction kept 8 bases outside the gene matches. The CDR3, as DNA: TGCGCCAGCAGAAGGGGACTAGGAGGTTACAATGAGCAGTTCTTC. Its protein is CASRRGLGGYNEQFF. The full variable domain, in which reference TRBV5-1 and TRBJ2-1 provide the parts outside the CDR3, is KAGVTQTPRYLIKTRGQQVTLSCSPISGHRSVSWYQQTPGQGLQFLFEYFSETQRNKGNFPGRFSGRQFSNSRSEMNVSTLELGDSALYLCASRRGLGGYNEQFFGPGTRLTVL.

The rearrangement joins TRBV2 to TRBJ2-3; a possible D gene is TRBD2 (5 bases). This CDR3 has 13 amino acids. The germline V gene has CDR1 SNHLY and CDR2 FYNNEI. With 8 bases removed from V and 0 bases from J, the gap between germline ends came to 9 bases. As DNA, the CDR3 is TGTGCCAGCTTAAGAGGGAGCACAGATACGCAGTATTTT. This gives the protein CASLRGSTDTQYF.

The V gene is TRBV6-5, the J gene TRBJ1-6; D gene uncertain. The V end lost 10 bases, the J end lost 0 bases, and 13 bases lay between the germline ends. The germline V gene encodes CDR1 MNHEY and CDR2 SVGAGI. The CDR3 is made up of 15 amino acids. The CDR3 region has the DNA TGTGCCACCAAGAGGACTAGCTCCTATAATTCACCCCTCCACTTT. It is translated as CATKRTSSYNSPLHF.

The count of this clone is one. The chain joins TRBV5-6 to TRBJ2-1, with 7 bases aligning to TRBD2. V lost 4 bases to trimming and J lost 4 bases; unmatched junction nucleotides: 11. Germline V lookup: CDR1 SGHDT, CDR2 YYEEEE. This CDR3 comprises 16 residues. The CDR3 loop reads CASSIHLWGGYNEQFF. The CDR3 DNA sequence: TGTGCCAGCAGCATCCATTTGTGGGGGGGATACAATGAGCAGTTCTTC.

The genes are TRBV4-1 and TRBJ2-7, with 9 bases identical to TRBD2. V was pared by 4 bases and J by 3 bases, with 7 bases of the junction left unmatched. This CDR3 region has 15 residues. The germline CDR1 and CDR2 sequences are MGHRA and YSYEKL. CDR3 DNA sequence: TGCGCCAGCAGCCCGGGACTAGCTGGGAACTACGAGCAGTACTTC. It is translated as CASSPGLAGNYEQYF.

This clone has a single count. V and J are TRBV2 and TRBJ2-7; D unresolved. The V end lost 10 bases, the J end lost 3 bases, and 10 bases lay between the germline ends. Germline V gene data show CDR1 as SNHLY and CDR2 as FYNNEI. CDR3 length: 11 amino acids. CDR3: CATPVVYEQYV. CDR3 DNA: TGTGCCACCCCGGTGGTCTACGAGCAGTACGTC.

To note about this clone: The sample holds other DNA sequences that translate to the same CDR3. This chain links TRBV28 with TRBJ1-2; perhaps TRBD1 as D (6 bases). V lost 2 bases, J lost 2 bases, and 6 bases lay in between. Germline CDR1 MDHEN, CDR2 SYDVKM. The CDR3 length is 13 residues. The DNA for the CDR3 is TGTGCCAGCAGTTTAGGGGGCAACTATGGCTACACCTTC. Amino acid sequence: CASSLGGNYGYTF.

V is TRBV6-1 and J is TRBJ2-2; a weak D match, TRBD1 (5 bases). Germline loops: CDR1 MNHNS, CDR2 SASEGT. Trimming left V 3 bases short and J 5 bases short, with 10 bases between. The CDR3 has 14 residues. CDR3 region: CASSEQGWTGELFF. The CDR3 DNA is TGTGCCAGCAGTGAGCAGGGATGGACCGGGGAGCTGTTTTTT.

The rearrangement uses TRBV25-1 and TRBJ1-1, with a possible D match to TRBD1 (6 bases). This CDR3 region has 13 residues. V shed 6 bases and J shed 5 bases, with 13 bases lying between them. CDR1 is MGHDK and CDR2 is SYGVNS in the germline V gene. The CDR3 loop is CASSIRTGTEAFF. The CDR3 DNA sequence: TGTGCCAGCAGCATCCGAACAGGGACTGAAGCTTTCTTT. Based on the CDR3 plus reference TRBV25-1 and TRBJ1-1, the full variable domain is EADIYQTPRYLVIGTGKKITLECSQTMGHDKMYWYQQDPGMELHLIHYSYGVNSTEKGDLSSESTVSRIRTEHFPLTLESARPSHTSQYLCASSIRTGTEAFFGQGTRLTVV.

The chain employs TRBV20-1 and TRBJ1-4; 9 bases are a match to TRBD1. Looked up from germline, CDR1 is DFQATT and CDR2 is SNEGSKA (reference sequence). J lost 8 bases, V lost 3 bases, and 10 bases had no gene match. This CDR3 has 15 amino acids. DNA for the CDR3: TGCAGTGCTAGTAATTTGGGGACAGGGTACGAAAAACTGTTTTTT. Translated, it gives CSASNLGTGYEKLFF.

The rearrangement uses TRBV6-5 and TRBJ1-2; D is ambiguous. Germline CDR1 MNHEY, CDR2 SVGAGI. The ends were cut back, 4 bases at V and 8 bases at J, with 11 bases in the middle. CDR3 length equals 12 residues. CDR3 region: CASSSIAGGYTF. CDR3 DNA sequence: TGTGCCAGCAGTTCAATAGCTGGGGGCTACACCTTC.

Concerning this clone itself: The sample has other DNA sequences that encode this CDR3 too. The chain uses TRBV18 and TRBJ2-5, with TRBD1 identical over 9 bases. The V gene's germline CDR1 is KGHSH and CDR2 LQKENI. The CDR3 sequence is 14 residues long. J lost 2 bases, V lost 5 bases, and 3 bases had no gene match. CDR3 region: CASSSGQGQETQYF. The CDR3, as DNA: TGTGCCAGCTCATCGGGACAGGGTCAAGAGACCCAGTACTTC.

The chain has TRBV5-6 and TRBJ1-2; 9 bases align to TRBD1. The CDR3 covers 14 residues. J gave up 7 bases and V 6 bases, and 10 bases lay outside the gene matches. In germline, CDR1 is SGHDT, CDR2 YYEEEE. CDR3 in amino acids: CASTGTGLGSGYTF. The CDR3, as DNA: TGTGCCAGCACCGGGACAGGGCTGGGAAGTGGCTACACCTTC. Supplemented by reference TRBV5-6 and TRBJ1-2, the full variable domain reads DAGVTQSPTHLIKTRGQQVTLRCSPKSGHDTVSWYQQALGQGPQFIFQYYEEEERQRGNFPDRFSGHQFPNYSSELNVNALLLGDSALYLCASTGTGLGSGYTFGSGTRLTVV.

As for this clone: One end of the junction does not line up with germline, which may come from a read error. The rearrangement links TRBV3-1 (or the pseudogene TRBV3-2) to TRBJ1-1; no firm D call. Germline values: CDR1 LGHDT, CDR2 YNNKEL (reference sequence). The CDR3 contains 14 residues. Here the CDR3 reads CASSSTVSNAEAFF. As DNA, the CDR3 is TGTGCCAGCAGCAGCACAGTATCGAACGCTGAAGCTTTCTTT.

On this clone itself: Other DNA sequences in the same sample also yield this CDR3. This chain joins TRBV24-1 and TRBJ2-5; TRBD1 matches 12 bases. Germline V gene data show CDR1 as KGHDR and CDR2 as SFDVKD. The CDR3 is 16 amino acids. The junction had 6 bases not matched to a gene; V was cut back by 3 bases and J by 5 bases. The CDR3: CATSDPGQGAGETQYF. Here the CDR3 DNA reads TGTGCCACCAGTGATCCGGGACAGGGGGCAGGGGAGACCCAGTACTTC.

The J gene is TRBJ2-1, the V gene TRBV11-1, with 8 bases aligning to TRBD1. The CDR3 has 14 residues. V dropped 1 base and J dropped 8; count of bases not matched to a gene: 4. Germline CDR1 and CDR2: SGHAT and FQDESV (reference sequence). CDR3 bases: TGTGCCAGCAGCTTAGGCAGGGGGCGCGATGAGCAGTTCTTC. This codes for CASSLGRGRDEQFF.

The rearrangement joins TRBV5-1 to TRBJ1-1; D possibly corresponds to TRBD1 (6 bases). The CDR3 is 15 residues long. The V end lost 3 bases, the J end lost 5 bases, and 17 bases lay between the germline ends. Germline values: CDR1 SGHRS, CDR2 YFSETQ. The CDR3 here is CASSSDPGTSTEAFF. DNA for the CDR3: TGCGCCAGCAGCTCTGATCCCGGGACATCGACTGAAGCTTTCTTT.

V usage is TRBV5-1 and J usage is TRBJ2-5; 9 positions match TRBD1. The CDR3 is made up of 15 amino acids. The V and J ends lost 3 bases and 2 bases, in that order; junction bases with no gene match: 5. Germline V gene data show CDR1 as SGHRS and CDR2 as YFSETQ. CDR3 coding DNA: TGCGCCAGCAGCTACCGGACAGGGGAACAAGAGACCCAGTACTTC. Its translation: CASSYRTGEQETQYF.

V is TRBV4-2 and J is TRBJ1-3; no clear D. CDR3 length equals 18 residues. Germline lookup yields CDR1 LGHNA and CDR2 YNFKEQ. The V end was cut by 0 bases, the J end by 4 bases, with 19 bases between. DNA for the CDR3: TGTGCCAGCAGCCAAGATGGAGATGGCTGGCGGGTCGGAAACACCATATATTTT. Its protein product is CASSQDGDGWRVGNTIYF.

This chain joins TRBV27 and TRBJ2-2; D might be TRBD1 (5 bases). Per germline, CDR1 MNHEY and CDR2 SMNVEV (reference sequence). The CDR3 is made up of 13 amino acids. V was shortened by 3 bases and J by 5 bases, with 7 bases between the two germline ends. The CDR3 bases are TGTGCCAGCAGTTTCGCAGGGACCGGGGAGCTGTTTTTT. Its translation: CASSFAGTGELFF.

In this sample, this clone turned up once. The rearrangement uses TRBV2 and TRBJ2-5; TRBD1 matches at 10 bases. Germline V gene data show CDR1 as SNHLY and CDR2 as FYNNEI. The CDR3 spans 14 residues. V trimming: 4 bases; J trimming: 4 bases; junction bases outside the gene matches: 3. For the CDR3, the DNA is TGTGCCAGCAGTGTAAGACAGGGGGCAGAGACCCAGTACTTC. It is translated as CASSVRQGAETQYF.

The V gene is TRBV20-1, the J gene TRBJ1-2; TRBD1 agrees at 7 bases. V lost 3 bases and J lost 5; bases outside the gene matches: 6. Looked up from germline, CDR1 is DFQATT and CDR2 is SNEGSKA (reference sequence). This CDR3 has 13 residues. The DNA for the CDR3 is TGCAGTGCTAGTGAGGGGGCTCGGTATGGCTACACCTTC. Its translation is CSASEGARYGYTF.

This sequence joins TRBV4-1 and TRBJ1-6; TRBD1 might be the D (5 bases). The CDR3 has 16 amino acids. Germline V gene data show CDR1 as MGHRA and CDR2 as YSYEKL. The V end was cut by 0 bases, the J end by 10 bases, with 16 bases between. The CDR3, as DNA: TGCGCCAGCAGCCAAGATCTACGGACAAGTCCCTCACCCCTCCACTTT. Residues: CASSQDLRTSPSPLHF.

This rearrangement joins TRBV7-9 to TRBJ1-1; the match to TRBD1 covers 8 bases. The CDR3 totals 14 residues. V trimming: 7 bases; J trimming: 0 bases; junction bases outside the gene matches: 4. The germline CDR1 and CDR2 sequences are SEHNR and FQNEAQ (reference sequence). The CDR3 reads CASTQGGMNTEAFF. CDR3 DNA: TGTGCCAGCACACAGGGGGGCATGAACACTGAAGCTTTCTTT.

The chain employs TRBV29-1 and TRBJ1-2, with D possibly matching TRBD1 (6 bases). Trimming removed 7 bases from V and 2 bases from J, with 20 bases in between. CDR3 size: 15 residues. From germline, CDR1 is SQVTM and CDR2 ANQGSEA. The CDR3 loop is CSANTQGPYNYGYTF. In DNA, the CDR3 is TGCAGCGCTAATACACAGGGTCCATACAACTATGGCTACACCTTC. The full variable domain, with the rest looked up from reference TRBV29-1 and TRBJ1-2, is SAVISQKPSRDICQRGTSLTIQCQVDSQVTMMFWYRQQPGQSLTLIATANQGSEATYESGFVIDKFPISRPNLTFSTLTVSNMSPEDSSIYLCSANTQGPYNYGYTFGSGTRLTVV.